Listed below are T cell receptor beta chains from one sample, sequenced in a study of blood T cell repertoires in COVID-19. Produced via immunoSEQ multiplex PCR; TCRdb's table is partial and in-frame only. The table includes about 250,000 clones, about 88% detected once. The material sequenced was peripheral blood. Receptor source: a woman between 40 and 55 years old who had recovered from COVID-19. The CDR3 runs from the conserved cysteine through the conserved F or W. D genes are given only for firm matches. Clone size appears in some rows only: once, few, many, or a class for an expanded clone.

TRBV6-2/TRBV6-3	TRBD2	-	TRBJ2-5	CASSSGTSGLQETQYF	TGTGCCAGCAGTTCCGGGACTAGCGGGTTGCAAGAGACCCAGTACTTC
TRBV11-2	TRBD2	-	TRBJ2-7	CASSARLAGGLSSYEQYF	TGTGCCAGCAGCGCCCGACTAGCGGGGGGCCTTAGCTCCTACGAGCAGTACTTC
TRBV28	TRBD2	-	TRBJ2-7	CASRRGRGYEQYF	TGTGCCAGCAGACGCGGGAGAGGCTACGAGCAGTACTTC
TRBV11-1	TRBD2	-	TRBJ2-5	CASSLVGGEETQYF	TGTGCCAGCAGCTTAGTCGGGGGGGAGGAGACCCAGTACTTC
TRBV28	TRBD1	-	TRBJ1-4	CASSSTRDRFF	TGTGCCAGCAGTTCCACCCGGGACAGGTTTTTT
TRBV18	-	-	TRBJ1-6	CASSPGTGNSPLHF	TGTGCCAGCTCACCAGGTACAGGGAATTCACCCCTCCACTTT
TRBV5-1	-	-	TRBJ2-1	CASSLEGLPYNEQFF	TGCGCCAGCAGCTTGGAGGGACTCCCCTACAATGAGCAGTTCTTC
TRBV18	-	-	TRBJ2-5	CASSPSQETQYF	TGTGCCAGCTCACCATCTCAAGAGACCCAGTACTTC
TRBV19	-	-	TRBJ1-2	CASSSGGAGNYGYTF	TGTGCCAGTTCGTCGGGGGGGGCCGGAAACTATGGCTACACCTTC
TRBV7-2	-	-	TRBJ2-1	CASSFLTGNSYNEQFF	TGTGCCAGCAGCTTCTTAACCGGTAACTCCTACAATGAGCAGTTCTTC
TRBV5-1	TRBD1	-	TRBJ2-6	CASSPTTGSGANVLTF	TGCGCCAGCAGCCCTACGACAGGGTCGGGGGCCAACGTCCTGACTTTC
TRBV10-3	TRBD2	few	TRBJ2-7	CAISGGTSGRTLYEQYF	TGTGCCATCAGTGGGGGGACTAGCGGGAGGACCCTCTACGAGCAGTACTTC
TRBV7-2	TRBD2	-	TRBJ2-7	CASSGLVRLAAYEQYF	TGTGCCAGCAGCGGTCTAGTCCGACTAGCAGCCTACGAGCAGTACTTC
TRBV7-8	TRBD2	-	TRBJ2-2	CASGSSGLANTGELFF	TGTGCCAGCGGATCTAGCGGCCTCGCGAACACCGGGGAGCTGTTTTTT
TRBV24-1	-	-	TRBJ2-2	CATSHPRYPTGELFF	TGTGCCACCAGTCACCCTAGATATCCCACCGGGGAGCTGTTTTTT
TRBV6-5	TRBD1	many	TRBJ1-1	CASSYRQGNTEAFF	TGTGCCAGCAGTTACCGACAGGGGAACACTGAAGCTTTCTTT
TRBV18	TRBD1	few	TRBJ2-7	CASSPRQGRSYEQYF	TGTGCCAGCTCACCACGACAGGGCCGCTCTTACGAGCAGTACTTC
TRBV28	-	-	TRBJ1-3	CASGPLQGGTGNTIYF	TGTGCCAGCGGTCCACTACAGGGTGGGACTGGAAACACCATATATTTT
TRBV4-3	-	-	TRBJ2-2	CASSRRPAASTGELFF	TGCGCCAGCAGCCGCCGCCCTGCGGCATCCACCGGGGAGCTGTTTTTT
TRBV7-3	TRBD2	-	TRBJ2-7	CASSSTPRGGPGEQYF	TGTGCCAGCAGCTCAACCCCCCGCGGGGGGCCGGGGGAGCAGTACTTC
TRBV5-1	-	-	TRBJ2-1	CASSSGRGSYNEQFF	TGCGCCAGCAGCTCGGGTAGAGGCTCCTACAATGAGCAGTTCTTC
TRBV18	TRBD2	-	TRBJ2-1	CASSHGGGPYEQFF	TGTGCCAGCTCCCACGGGGGGGGGCCCTATGAGCAGTTCTTC
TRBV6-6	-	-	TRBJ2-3	CASSSQGPLFTDTQYF	TGTGCCAGCAGTTCACAGGGTCCTCTGTTTACAGATACGCAGTATTTT
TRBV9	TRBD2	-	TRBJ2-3	CASSSTSGRSDTQYF	TGTGCCAGCAGTTCGACTAGCGGGAGGTCAGATACGCAGTATTTT
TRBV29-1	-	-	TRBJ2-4	CSALSGGAKNIQYF	TGCAGCGCCCTTTCCGGGGGTGCCAAAAACATTCAGTACTTC
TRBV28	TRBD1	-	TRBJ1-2	CASSSSGGLDYGYTF	TGTGCCAGCAGTTCATCAGGGGGCCTGGACTATGGCTACACCTTC
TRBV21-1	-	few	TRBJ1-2	CASKFRDKPYGYTF	TGTGCCAGCAAGTTCAGGGATAAACCCTATGGCTACACCTTC
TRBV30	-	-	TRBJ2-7	CAWSVGQPNYEQYF	TGTGCCTGGAGTGTGGGGCAGCCGAACTACGAGCAGTACTTC
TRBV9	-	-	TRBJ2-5	CASSVDETRLGETQYF	TGTGCCAGCAGCGTAGATGAGACCCGGCTCGGGGAGACCCAGTACTTC
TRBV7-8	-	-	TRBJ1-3	CASSLVRDPGNTIYF	TGTGCCAGCAGCTTAGTACGGGATCCTGGAAACACCATATATTTT
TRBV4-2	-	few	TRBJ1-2	CASRRAGRDYGYTF	TGTGCCAGCAGACGGGCAGGGAGGGACTATGGCTACACCTTC
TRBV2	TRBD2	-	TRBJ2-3	CASSPLLAGGTDTQYF	TGTGCCAGCAGTCCCCTTCTAGCGGGGGGCACAGATACGCAGTATTTT
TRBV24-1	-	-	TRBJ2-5	CATSDPGGQETQYF	TGTGCCACCAGTGATCCCGGGGGCCAAGAGACCCAGTACTTC
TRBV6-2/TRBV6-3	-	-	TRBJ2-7	CASSPGQRHYEQYF	TGTGCCAGCAGCCCCGGACAGCGCCACTACGAGCAGTACTTC
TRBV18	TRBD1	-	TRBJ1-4	CASSPRGQEIEKLFF	TGTGCCAGCTCACCACGCGGACAGGAGATTGAAAAACTGTTTTTT
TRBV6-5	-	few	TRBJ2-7	CASSRTASYEQYF	TGTGCCAGCTCCCGGACAGCCTCCTACGAGCAGTACTTC
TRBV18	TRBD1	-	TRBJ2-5	CASSPPGGEGTQYF	TGTGCCAGCTCACCCCCAGGGGGAGAAGGGACCCAGTACTTC
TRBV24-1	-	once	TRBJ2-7	CATSPGWTYEQYF	TGTGCCACCAGTCCAGGGTGGACCTACGAGCAGTACTTC
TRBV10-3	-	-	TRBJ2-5	CAISEQGGEETQYF	TGTGCCATCAGTGAGCAGGGCGGGGAAGAGACCCAGTACTTC
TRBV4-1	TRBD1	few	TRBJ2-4	CASSQGNRGLAKNIQYF	TGCGCCAGCAGCCAAGGGAACAGGGGGCTAGCCAAAAACATTCAGTACTTC
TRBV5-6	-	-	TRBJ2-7	CASSLSSDSGEQYF	TGTGCCAGCAGCTTAAGCTCAGATTCAGGCGAGCAGTACTTC
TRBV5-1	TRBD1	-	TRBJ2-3	CASRQGSTDTQYF	TGCGCCAGTAGACAGGGGAGCACAGATACGCAGTATTTT
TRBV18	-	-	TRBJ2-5	CASSPNREGTQYF	TGTGCCAGCTCACCCAACAGGGAGGGGACCCAGTACTTC
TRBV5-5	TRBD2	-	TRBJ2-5	CASSLAGGGRETQYF	TGTGCCAGCAGCTTGGCCGGCGGGGGGAGAGAGACCCAGTACTTC